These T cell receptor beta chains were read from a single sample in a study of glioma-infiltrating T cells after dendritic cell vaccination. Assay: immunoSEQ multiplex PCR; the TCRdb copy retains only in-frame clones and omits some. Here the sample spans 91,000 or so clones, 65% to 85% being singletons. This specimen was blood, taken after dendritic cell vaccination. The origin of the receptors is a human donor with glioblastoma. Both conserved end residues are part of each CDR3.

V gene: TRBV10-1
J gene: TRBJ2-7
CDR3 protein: CARSRDSPYEQYF

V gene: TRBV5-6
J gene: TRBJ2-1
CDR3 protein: CASSTPGQGIYNEQFF

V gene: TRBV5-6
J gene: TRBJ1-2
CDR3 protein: CASSLEDYGYTF

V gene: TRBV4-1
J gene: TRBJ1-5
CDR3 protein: CASSQVYVLWHF

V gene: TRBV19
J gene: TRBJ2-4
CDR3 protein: CASSTSTAKNIQYF

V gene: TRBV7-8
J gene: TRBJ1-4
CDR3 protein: CASGQAGATNEKLFF

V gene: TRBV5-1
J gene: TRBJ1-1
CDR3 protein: CASSLNDRATEAFF

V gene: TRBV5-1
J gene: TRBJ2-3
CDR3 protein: CASSHNADTQYF

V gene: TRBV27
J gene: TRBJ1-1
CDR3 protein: CASSPLGAVVREAFF

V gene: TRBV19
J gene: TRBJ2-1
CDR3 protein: CASKRGLAGNNEQFF

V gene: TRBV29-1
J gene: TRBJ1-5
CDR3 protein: CSVARGAQQPQHF

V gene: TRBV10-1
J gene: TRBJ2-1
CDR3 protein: CASSPGLTNKQFF

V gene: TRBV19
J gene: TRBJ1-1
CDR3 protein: CASSRTALPSMNTEAFF

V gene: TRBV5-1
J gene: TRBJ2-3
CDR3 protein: CASAALAGGEDTQYF

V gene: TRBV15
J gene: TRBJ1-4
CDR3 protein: CATSRDGTGLNEKLFF

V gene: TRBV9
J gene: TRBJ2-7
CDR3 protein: CASSVGESSYEQYF

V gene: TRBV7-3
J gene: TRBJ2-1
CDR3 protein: CASNEGTLSGEQFF

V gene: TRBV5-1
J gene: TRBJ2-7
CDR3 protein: CASSPQGQGTYEQYF

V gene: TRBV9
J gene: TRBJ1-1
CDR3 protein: CASSVGRTAGTEAFF

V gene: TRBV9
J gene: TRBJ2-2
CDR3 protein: CASSVSSRGTGELFF

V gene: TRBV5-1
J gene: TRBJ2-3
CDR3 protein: CASSLGRTGGSDTQYF

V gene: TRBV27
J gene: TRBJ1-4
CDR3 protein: CASPPSGDRRREPNEKLFF

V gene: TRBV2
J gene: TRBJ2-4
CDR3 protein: CASTESGRREYF

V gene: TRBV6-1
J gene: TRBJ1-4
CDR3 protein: CASSASPTGLNEKLFF

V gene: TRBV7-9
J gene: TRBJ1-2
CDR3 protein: CASSLTPPEDYGYTF

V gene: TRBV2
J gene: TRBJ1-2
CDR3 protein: CASRGRGTYGYTF

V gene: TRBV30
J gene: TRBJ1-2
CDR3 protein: CACPGGGGYGYTF

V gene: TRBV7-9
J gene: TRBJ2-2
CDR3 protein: CASSFVGANTGELFF

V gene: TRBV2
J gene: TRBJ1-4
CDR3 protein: CASSDPWGVEEKLFF

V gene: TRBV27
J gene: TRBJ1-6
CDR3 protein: CASSFTGYNSPLHF

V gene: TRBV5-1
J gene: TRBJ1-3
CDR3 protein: CASSLQGSGNTIYF

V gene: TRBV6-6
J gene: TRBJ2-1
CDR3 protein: CASGVYNEQFF

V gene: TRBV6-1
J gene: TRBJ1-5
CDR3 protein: CASSATGNSNQPQHF